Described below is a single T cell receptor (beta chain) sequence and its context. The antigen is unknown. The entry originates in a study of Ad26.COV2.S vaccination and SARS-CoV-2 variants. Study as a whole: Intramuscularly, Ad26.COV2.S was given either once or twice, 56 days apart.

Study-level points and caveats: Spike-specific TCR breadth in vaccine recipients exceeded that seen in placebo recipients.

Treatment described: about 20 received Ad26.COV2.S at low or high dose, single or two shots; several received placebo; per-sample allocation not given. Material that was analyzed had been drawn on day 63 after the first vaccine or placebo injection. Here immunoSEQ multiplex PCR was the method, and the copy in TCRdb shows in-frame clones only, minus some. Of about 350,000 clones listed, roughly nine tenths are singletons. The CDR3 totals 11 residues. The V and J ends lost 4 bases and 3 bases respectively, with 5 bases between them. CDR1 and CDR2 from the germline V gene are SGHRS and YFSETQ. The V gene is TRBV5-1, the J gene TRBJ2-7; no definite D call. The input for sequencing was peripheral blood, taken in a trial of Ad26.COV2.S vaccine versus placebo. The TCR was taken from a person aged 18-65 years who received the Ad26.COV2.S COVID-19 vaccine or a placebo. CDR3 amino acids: CASSNNYEQYF. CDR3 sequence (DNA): TGCGCCAGCAGCAATAACTACGAGCAGTACTTC.